The 30 T cell receptor beta chains listed next were all sequenced from one sample in a study of blood T cell repertoires in COVID-19. Some clones are missing from TCRdb's copy, which holds only in-frame ones; the method was immunoSEQ multiplex PCR. This sample has around 160,000 clones, with more than 80% found just once. Sequencing was done on a sample of peripheral blood. The origin of the receptors is a woman aged 60-70 years with COVID-19, enrolled during active disease.

V usage is TRBV19 and J usage is TRBJ2-2, with TRBD1 matching 7 bases. After removal of 6 bases from V and 4 bases from J, the junction contained 5 bases not matched to a gene. Per the germline V gene, CDR1 is LNHDA and CDR2 is SQIVND (reference sequence). This CDR3 contains 14 residues. The CDR3 here is CASRTTGLTGELFF. The CDR3 nucleotides read TGTGCCAGTAGAACGACAGGGCTCACCGGGGAGCTGTTTTTT.

This clone was detected once. This chain joins TRBV6-5 and TRBJ2-7, with TRBD2 as a possible D gene (6 bases). CDR1 is MNHEY and CDR2 is SVGAGI in the germline V gene. The CDR3 spans 16 residues. Trimming took off 0 bases at V and 4 bases at J, with 16 bases between the two ends. CDR3 region: CASSYSQRVGAYEQYF. The CDR3 DNA follows: TGTGCCAGCAGTTACTCTCAGCGGGTTGGGGCGTACGAGCAGTACTTC.

The chain couples TRBV5-4 to TRBJ1-2; 9 positions match TRBD1. The J segment lost 7 bases and the V segment lost 4 bases, leaving 11 bases of the junction unmatched. Germline CDR1 reads SGHNT; CDR2 reads YYREEE (reference sequence). This CDR3 is built from 15 residues. The CDR3 reads CASSPPDRGGSGYTF. The DNA for the CDR3 is TGTGCCAGCAGCCCCCCGGACAGGGGAGGTTCTGGCTACACCTTC.

This clone was found once. This chain links TRBV19 with TRBJ1-1; D gene unclear. Germline V gene data show CDR1 as LNHDA and CDR2 as SQIVND (reference sequence). V was pared by 0 bases and J by 5 bases, with 19 bases between. This CDR3 comprises 17 residues. This CDR3 is CASSIDRRAVGITEAFF. The DNA of the CDR3 is TGTGCCAGTAGTATAGATCGGAGGGCAGTGGGTATAACTGAAGCTTTCTTT.

The V and J genes are TRBV6-5 and TRBJ1-3, with 9 bases that match TRBD1. Germline values: CDR1 MNHEY, CDR2 SVGAGI. This CDR3 is 14 amino acids long. Trimming removed 8 bases from V and 8 bases from J; junction bases left unmatched: 10. CDR3 sequence reads: CASLGDRESDTIYF. Here the CDR3 DNA reads TGTGCCAGCCTGGGGGACAGGGAGTCGGACACCATATATTTT.

Of note for this clone: The junction departs from germline at one end; a sequencing error may be responsible. The chain couples TRBV7-7 to TRBJ1-3; TRBD1 matches 7 bases. The CDR3 is 16 amino acids. The germline CDR1 and CDR2 sequences are SSHAT and FNYEAQ (reference sequence). The CDR3: CASSLGPGGSGNTIYF. The CDR3 coding sequence is TGTGCTAGCAGCTTAGGTCCAGGGGGTTCCGGAAACACCATATATTTT.

The chain couples TRBV5-6 to TRBJ1-1, with D unclear. This CDR3 has 14 amino acids. The V gene's germline CDR1 is SGHDT and CDR2 YYEEEE. V lost 6 bases and J 6 bases, leaving 18 bases between the germline ends. The DNA for the CDR3 is TGTGCCAGCAACGACGGCCCGCTCGGGGCTGAAGCTTTCTTT. Amino acids: CASNDGPLGAEAFF.

This clone came up once. V is TRBV15 and J is TRBJ1-1; D is undetermined. The CDR3 has 15 residues. Germline V CDR1 and CDR2: LNHNV, YYDKDF (reference sequence). Trimming removed 2 bases from V and 2 bases from J, with 12 bases in between. In DNA, the CDR3 is TGTGCCACCAGCAGAAATAGCGCACTTAACACTGAAGCTTTCTTT. This encodes CATSRNSALNTEAFF.

The V gene is TRBV7-8, the J gene TRBJ1-6; D remains ambiguous. The CDR3 sequence is 13 residues long. Per germline, CDR1 SGHVS and CDR2 FQNEAQ. V was clipped by 1 base and J by 7 bases, with 5 bases between them. The CDR3 DNA reads as TGTGCCAGCAGCTTAGGGGCGAATTCACCCCTCCACTTT. Its translation: CASSLGANSPLHF.

The chain employs TRBV27 and TRBJ1-2, with D perhaps matching TRBD1 (6 bases). V was trimmed by 3 bases and J by 2 bases, leaving 10 bases between them. Germline-derived CDR1 and CDR2 are MNHEY and SMNVEV (reference sequence). The CDR3 runs 14 residues. The CDR3 region is CASSFRGGNYGYTF. CDR3 coding DNA: TGTGCCAGCAGTTTTAGGGGGGGGAACTATGGCTACACCTTC.

The chain is built from TRBV7-9 and TRBJ2-1; TRBD2 is a possible D gene (5 bases). CDR3 length: 16 amino acids. The V end lost 3 bases, the J end lost 5 bases, and 17 bases lay between the germline ends. The V gene's germline CDR1 is SEHNR and CDR2 FQNEAQ (reference sequence). CDR3 sequence (DNA): TGTGCCAGCAGCTTCCCCCTATCCGCGGGCGACAATGAGCAGTTCTTC. Its protein is CASSFPLSAGDNEQFF.

The chain joins TRBV11-2 to TRBJ1-2, with D tentatively TRBD1 (6 bases). The CDR3 sequence is 13 residues long. From germline, CDR1 is SGHAT and CDR2 FQNNGV. The V gene lost 5 bases and the J gene lost 4 bases, with 11 bases spanning the gap. The CDR3 spells CASSPTGAYGYTF. The CDR3 DNA is TGTGCCAGCAGCCCGACAGGCGCCTATGGCTACACCTTC.

This sequence joins TRBV2 and TRBJ2-3; tentatively, D is TRBD1 (5 bases). Germline CDR1 SNHLY, CDR2 FYNNEI. This CDR3 has 15 amino acids. Trimming cost V 3 bases and J 0 bases, with 10 bases left between them. The CDR3 region is CASSDRQGSTDTQYF. The CDR3 coding sequence is TGTGCCAGCAGTGATAGGCAGGGTAGCACAGATACGCAGTATTTT. Looking up the rest from reference TRBV2 and TRBJ2-3 gives the full variable domain: EPEVTQTPSHQVTQMGQEVILRCVPISNHLYFYWYRQILGQKVEFLVSFYNNEISEKSEIFDDQFSVERPDGSNFTLKIRSTKLEDSAMYFCASSDRQGSTDTQYFGPGTRLTVL.

This rearrangement joins TRBV3-1 (or the pseudogene TRBV3-2) to TRBJ2-5, with TRBD2 identical over 7 bases. The CDR3 covers 16 residues. Germline CDR1 and CDR2: LGHDT and YNNKEL (reference sequence). With V trimmed by 6 bases and J by 4 bases, 14 bases remained unmatched. CDR3 in amino acids: CASRETGGVGGETQYF. CDR3 coding DNA: TGTGCCAGCAGGGAGACTGGGGGGGTGGGAGGAGAGACCCAGTACTTC.

The chain has TRBV19 and TRBJ1-4, with TRBD1 matching over 9 bases. The length of the CDR3 is 18 residues. CDR1 is LNHDA and CDR2 is SQIVND in the germline V gene (reference sequence). The trim removed 3 bases at V and 3 bases at J, leaving 11 bases unmatched. CDR3 DNA: TGTGCCAGTAGTATCGGGACAGGGTCGATGTCGGCTAATGAAAAACTGTTTTTT. It is translated as CASSIGTGSMSANEKLFF.

This rearrangement joins TRBV2 to TRBJ2-3; 10 positions match TRBD1. V lost 8 bases, J lost 5 bases, and 4 bases stayed unmatched. This CDR3 region has 13 residues. Germline V gene data show CDR1 as SNHLY and CDR2 as FYNNEI. The CDR3, as DNA: TGTGCCAGCCGACAGGGGGCGGTAGATACGCAGTATTTT. Translating gives CASRQGAVDTQYF. Complete variable domain (other parts from reference TRBV2 and TRBJ2-3): EPEVTQTPSHQVTQMGQEVILRCVPISNHLYFYWYRQILGQKVEFLVSFYNNEISEKSEIFDDQFSVERPDGSNFTLKIRSTKLEDSAMYFCASRQGAVDTQYFGPGTRLTVL.

This sequence joins TRBV3-1 (or the pseudogene TRBV3-2) and TRBJ1-6, with 7 bases identical to TRBD1. CDR3 length equals 16 residues. Losses at the gene ends were 0 bases for V and 4 bases for J; bases not matched to a gene: 3. Germline V gene data show CDR1 as LGHDT and CDR2 as YNNKEL (reference sequence). The chain's CDR3 is CASSQEGQLYNSPLHF. The DNA for the CDR3 is TGTGCCAGCAGCCAAGAGGGACAGCTTTATAATTCACCCCTCCACTTT.

The chain combines TRBV7-2 with TRBJ1-1; D perhaps matches TRBD1 (5 bases). Germline CDR1 is SGHTA and CDR2 is FQGNSA. Trimming took 0 bases from V and 4 from J, leaving 9 bases between them. The CDR3 length is 14 residues. CDR3 DNA: TGTGCCAGCAGCTTAGCCAGGGCTGCCACTGAAGCTTTCTTT. Its translation: CASSLARAATEAFF.

This chain uses TRBV27 with TRBJ1-1, with D maybe TRBD1 (5 bases). V dropped 5 bases and J dropped 4 bases, with 11 bases sitting between them. Germline V gene sequence: CDR1 MNHEY, CDR2 SMNVEV (reference sequence). This CDR3 is built from 13 residues. Here the CDR3 reads CASSPPGGTEAFF. The CDR3 nucleotides are TGTGCCAGCAGTCCCCCGGGGGGCACTGAAGCTTTCTTT.

The CDR3: CASSLGRRDTEAFF. As DNA, the CDR3 is TGTGCCAGCAGCTTAGGCCGACGGGACACTGAAGCTTTCTTT. V gene TRBV7-8 combines with J gene TRBJ1-1; D is undetermined. The CDR3 extends over 14 amino acids. The germline CDR1 and CDR2 sequences are SGHVS and FQNEAQ. Between the trimmed V and J ends, which lost 1 base and 3 bases, there was a span of 9 bases.

This chain joins TRBV6-5 and TRBJ1-6; 7 nucleotides line up with TRBD1. The CDR3 extends over 15 amino acids. The junction had 8 bases not matched to a gene; V was cut back by 2 bases and J by 10 bases. The V gene's germline CDR1 is MNHEY and CDR2 SVGAGI. For the CDR3, the DNA is TGTGCCAGCAGTTACCTTTCGACAGGGAGATCACCCCTCCACTTT. Protein sequence: CASSYLSTGRSPLHF.

CDR3 residues: CASGGQAYNEQFF. CDR3 sequence (DNA): TGTGCCAGCGGCGGACAGGCATACAATGAGCAGTTCTTC. V and J are TRBV27 and TRBJ2-1; 7 bases align to TRBD1. Germline-derived CDR1 and CDR2 are MNHEY and SMNVEV (reference sequence). J lost 4 bases, V lost 8 bases, and 5 bases had no gene match. This CDR3 has 13 amino acids.

This clone was picked up one time. V is TRBV3-1 (or the pseudogene TRBV3-2) and J is TRBJ1-1; 8 nucleotides match TRBD1. CDR1 is LGHDT and CDR2 is YNNKEL in the germline V gene (reference sequence). There are 18 residues in the CDR3. J was trimmed by 1 base and V by 4 bases; bases with no gene match: 14. The CDR3 DNA reads TGTGCCAGCAGCCCCGAGCCCGGGGCAGGGGGCGGGAACACTGAAGCTTTCTTT. Translation gives CASSPEPGAGGGNTEAFF.

This clone came up once. As DNA, the CDR3 is TGTGCCAGCAGCCCACCGGGGGGCTCTGGAAACACCATATATTTT. Translation gives CASSPPGGSGNTIYF. The chain combines TRBV7-2 with TRBJ1-3; D possibly corresponds to TRBD1 (5 bases). Per the germline V gene, CDR1 is SGHTA and CDR2 is FQGNSA. The CDR3 is 15 residues long. V lost 5 bases to trimming and J lost 0 bases, with 11 bases between them.

The chain employs TRBV3-1 (or the pseudogene TRBV3-2) and TRBJ1-2; the match to TRBD1 covers 7 bases. The V and J ends lost 0 bases and 2 bases, in that order; junction bases with no gene match: 3. The CDR3 has 15 residues. CDR1 and CDR2 from the germline V gene are LGHDT and YNNKEL (reference sequence). The CDR3 protein is CASSQDATGNYGYTF. CDR3 in DNA: TGTGCCAGCAGCCAAGATGCGACAGGGAACTATGGCTACACCTTC.

The J gene is TRBJ1-2, the V gene TRBV7-9; 7 bases fit TRBD1. V lost 6 bases and J lost 4; bases outside the gene matches: 8. The germline gives CDR1 SEHNR, CDR2 FQNEAQ (reference sequence). This CDR3 has 14 residues. The CDR3 DNA reads TGTGCCAGCAGTTTACAGGGGTTATCCTATGGCTACACCTTC. Encoded protein: CASSLQGLSYGYTF. Full variable domain (remainder filled in from reference TRBV7-9 and TRBJ1-2): DTGVSQNPRHKITKRGQNVTFRCDPISEHNRLYWYRQTLGQGPEFLTYFQNEAQLEKSRLLSDRFSAERPKGSFSTLEIQRTEQGDSAMYLCASSLQGLSYGYTFGSGTRLTVV.

This chain's CDR3 is CASSQGGGNYGYTF. The CDR3 nucleotides read TGTGCCAGCAGCCAGGGGGGTGGTAACTATGGCTACACCTTC. The chain employs TRBV3-1 (or the pseudogene TRBV3-2) and TRBJ1-2; D perhaps matches TRBD1 (5 bases). Germline lookup yields CDR1 LGHDT and CDR2 YNNKEL (reference sequence). V dropped 3 bases and J dropped 1 base, with 9 bases sitting between them. The CDR3 length is 14 residues.

J is TRBJ1-2 and V is TRBV4-3; D is uncertain. Germline-derived CDR1 and CDR2 are LGHNA and YSLEER. V shed 0 bases and J shed 0 bases, with 17 bases lying between them. This CDR3 has 18 residues. CDR3 amino acids: CASSQDRPGPTTNYGYTF. Here the CDR3 DNA reads TGCGCCAGCAGCCAAGATAGGCCCGGACCGACTACTAACTATGGCTACACCTTC.

The chain is built from TRBV6-2 or TRBV6-3 and TRBJ2-1, with 14 positions matching TRBD2. This CDR3 has 17 amino acids. Germline lookup yields CDR1 MNHEY and CDR2 SVGEGT. Trimming cost V 4 bases and J 7 bases; bases outside gene matches: 9. In DNA, the CDR3 is TGTGCCAGCAGTTCCTTAGGGACTAGCGGGGGTCGGAATGAGCAGTTCTTC. Residues: CASSSLGTSGGRNEQFF.

V gene TRBV3-1 (or the pseudogene TRBV3-2) combines with J gene TRBJ2-7; D unresolved. V lost 6 bases, J lost 6 bases, and 15 bases lay in between. The CDR3 is made up of 13 amino acids. Germline loops: CDR1 LGHDT, CDR2 YNNKEL (reference sequence). The CDR3 here is CASSSGPPAEQYF. The CDR3 nucleotides read TGTGCCAGCAGTTCAGGCCCTCCCGCCGAGCAGTACTTC.